What follows describes a single T cell receptor (beta chain). The antigen remains undetermined. Repertoires were generated with immunoSEQ multiplex PCR, while TCRdb's copy carries only in-frame clones and drops some. The table lists tens of thousands of clones, 80% of them singletons. The sort gate was single viable CD3+CD4+CD8-CD45RO+ cells for memory CD4+ T cells. The sample originates from a study of memory CD4+ T cells and cytomegalovirus serostatus. Background on the study: This sample comes from healthy Belgian adults, several CMV seropositive, around 26 seronegative.

Overall study results and limits: CD4+ memory repertoires contained about 40% of the roughly 150 reported CMV TCRbeta sequences.

This sequence originates from an adult in good health and CMV-seropositive. The sample consisted of memory CD4+ T cells from blood.

CDR3 amino acids: CASSQRFDSNEQFF. DNA of the CDR3: TGTGCCAGCAGCCAGAGATTTGACAGCAATGAGCAGTTCTTC. The J gene is TRBJ2-1, the V gene TRBV5-4; D may be TRBD1 (5 bases). The V end was cut by 4 bases, the J end by 6 bases, with 14 bases between. This CDR3 contains 14 residues. Germline CDR1 SGHNT, CDR2 YYREEE (reference sequence).